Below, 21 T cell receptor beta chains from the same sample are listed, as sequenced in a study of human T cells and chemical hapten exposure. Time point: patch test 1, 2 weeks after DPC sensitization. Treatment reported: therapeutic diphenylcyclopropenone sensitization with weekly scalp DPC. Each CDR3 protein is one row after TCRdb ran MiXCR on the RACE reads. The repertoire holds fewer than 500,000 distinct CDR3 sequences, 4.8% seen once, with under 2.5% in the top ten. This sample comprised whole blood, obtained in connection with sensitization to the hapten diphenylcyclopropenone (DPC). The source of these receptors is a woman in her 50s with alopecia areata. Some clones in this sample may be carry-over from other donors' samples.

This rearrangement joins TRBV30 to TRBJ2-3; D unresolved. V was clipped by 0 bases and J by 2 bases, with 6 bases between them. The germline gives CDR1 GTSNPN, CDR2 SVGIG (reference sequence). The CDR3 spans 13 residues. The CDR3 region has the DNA TGTGCCTGGAGTGTACTGAACACAGATACGCAGTATTTT. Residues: CAWSVLNTDTQYF.

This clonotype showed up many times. This CDR3 is CASSGGQGVNQPQHF. Here the CDR3 DNA reads TGTGCCAGCAGCGGAGGACAGGGGGTCAATCAGCCCCAGCATTTT. This chain uses TRBV9 with TRBJ1-5; 10 bases are shared with TRBD1. The V and J ends lost 3 bases and 3 bases, in that order; junction bases with no gene match: 3. The CDR3 length is 15 residues. The germline V gene has CDR1 SGDLS and CDR2 YYNGEE.

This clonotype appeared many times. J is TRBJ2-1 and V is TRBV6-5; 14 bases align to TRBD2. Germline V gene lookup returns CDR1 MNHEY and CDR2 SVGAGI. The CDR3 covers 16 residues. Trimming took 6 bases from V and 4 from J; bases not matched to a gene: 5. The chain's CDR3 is CASSHRLAGGYNEQFF. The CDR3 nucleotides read TGTGCCAGCAGCCACCGACTAGCGGGAGGGTACAATGAGCAGTTCTTC.

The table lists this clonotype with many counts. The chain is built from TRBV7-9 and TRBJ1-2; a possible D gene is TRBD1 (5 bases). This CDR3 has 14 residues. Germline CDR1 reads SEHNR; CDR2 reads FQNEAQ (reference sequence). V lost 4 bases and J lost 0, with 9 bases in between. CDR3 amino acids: CASSSRQTNYGYTF. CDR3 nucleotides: TGTGCCAGCAGCTCTAGACAGACTAACTATGGCTACACCTTC.

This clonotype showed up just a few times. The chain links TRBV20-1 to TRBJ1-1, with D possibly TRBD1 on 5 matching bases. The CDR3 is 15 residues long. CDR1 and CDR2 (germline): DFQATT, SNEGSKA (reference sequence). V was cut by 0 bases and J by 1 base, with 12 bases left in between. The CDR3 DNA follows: TGCAGTGCTAGAGATCCGACAGTCTGGAACACTGAAGCTTTCTTT. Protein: CSARDPTVWNTEAFF.

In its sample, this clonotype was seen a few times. The CDR3 DNA is TGCAGTGCTAGGCAGGGAGGTGCCGTGGGCAATCAGCCCCAGCATTTT. Its protein product is CSARQGGAVGNQPQHF. The J gene is TRBJ1-5, the V gene TRBV20-1; D possibly corresponds to TRBD1 (5 bases). V lost 3 bases and J 2 bases, leaving 17 bases between the germline ends. The CDR3 is made up of 16 amino acids. Germline V lookup: CDR1 DFQATT, CDR2 SNEGSKA (reference sequence).

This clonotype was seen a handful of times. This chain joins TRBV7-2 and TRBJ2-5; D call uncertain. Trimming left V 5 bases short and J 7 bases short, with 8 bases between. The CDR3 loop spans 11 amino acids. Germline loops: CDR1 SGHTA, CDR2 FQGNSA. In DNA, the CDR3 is TGTGCCAGCAGCCCAATAGGGACCCAGTACTTC. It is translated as CASSPIGTQYF.

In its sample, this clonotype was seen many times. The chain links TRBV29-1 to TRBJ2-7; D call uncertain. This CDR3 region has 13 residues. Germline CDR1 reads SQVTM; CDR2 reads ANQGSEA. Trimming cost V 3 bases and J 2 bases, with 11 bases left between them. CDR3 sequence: CSVEVGRTYEQYF. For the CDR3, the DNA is TGCAGCGTTGAGGTCGGGCGGACCTACGAGCAGTACTTC.

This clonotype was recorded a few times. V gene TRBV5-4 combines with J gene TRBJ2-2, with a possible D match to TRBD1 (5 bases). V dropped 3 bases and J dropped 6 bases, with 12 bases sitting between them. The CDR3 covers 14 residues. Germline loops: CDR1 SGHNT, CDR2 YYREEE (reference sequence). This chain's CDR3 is CASSSTLGAGELFF. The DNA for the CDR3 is TGTGCCAGCAGCTCGACCCTAGGGGCCGGGGAGCTGTTTTTT.

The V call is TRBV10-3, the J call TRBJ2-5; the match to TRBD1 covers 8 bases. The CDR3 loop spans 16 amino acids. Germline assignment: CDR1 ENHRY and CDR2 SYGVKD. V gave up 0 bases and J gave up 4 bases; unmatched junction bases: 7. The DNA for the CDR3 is TGTGCCATCAGTGAGTCAGGACAGGGAGGAGGAGAGACCCAGTACTTC. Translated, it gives CAISESGQGGGETQYF.

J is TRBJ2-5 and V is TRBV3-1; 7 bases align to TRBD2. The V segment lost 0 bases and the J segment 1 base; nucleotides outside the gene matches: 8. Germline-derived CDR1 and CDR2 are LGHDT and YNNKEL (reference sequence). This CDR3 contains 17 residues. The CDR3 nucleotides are TGTGCCAGCAGCCAAGATTACTCGCGGGAGAGCCAAGAGACCCAGTACTTC. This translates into CASSQDYSRESQETQYF.

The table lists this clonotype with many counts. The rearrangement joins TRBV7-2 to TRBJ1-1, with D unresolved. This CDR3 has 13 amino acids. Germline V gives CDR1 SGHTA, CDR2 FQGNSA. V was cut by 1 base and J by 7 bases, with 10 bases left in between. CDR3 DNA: TGTGCCAGCAGCTTAGAGGTGAAGCGTGAAGCTTTCTTT. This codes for CASSLEVKREAFF.

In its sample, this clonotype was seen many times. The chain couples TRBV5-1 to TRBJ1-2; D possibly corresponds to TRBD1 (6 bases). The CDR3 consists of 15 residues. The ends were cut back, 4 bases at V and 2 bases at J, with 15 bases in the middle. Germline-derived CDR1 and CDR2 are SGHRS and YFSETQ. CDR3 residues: CASSLDGQKNYGYTF. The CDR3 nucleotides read TGCGCCAGCAGCCTGGACGGACAGAAAAACTATGGCTACACCTTC.

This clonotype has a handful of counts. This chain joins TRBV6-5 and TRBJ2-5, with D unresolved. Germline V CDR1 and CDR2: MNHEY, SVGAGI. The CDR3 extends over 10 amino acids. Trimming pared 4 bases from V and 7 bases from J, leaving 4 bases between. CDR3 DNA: TGTGCCAGCAGTTGGCCGACCCAGTACTTC. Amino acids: CASSWPTQYF.

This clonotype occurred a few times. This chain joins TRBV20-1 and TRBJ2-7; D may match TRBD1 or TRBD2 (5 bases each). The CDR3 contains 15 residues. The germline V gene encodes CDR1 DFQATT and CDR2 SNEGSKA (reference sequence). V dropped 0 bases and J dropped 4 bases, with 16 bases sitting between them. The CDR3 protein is CSARDRAKGPYEQYF. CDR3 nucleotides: TGCAGTGCTAGAGATCGGGCAAAGGGACCTTACGAGCAGTACTTC.

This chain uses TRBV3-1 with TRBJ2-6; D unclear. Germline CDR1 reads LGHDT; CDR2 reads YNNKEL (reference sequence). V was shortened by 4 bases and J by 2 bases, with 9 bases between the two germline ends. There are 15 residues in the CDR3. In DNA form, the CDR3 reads TGTGCCAGCAGCCTAAGGCAGGCTGGGGCCAACGTCCTGACTTTC. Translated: CASSLRQAGANVLTF.

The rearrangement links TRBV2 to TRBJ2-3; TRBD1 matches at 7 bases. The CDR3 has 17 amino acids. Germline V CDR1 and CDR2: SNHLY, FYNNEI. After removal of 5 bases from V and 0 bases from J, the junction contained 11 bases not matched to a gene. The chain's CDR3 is CASSSPGQTTSTDTQYF. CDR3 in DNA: TGTGCCAGCAGTTCTCCGGGACAGACAACTAGCACAGATACGCAGTATTTT.

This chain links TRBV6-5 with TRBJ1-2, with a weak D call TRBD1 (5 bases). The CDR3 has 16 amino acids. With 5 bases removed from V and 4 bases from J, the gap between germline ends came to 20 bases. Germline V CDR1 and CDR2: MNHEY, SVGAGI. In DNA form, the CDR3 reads TGTGCCAGCAGTAGAGGCCCCGGGGCCCGGGGCTATGGCTACACCTTC. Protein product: CASSRGPGARGYGYTF.

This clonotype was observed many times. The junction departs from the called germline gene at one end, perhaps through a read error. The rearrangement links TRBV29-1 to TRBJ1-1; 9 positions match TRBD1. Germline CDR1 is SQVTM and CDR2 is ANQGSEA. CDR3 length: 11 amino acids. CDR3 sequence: CSVEGRGGQGF. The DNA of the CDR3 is TGCAGCGTTGAAGGAAGGGGCGGACAGGGGTTT. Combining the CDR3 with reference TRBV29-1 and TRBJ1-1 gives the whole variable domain SAVISQKPSRDICQRGTSLTIQCQVDSQVTMMFWYRQQPGQSLTLIATANQGSEATYESGFVIDKFPISRPNLTFSTLTVSNMSPEDSSIYLCSVEGRGGQGFGQGTRLTVV.

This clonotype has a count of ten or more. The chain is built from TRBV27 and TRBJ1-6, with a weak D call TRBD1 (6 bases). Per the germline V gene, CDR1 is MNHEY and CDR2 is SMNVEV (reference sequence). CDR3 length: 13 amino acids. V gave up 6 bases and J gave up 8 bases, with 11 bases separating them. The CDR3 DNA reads TGTGCCAGCAGCCTAAACAGGGATTCACCCCTCCACTTT. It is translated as CASSLNRDSPLHF.

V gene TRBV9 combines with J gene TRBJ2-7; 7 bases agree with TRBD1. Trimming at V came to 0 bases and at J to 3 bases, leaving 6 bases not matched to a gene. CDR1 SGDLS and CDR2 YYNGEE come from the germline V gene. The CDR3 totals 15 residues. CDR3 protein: CASSVDNRGSYEQYF. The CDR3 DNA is TGTGCCAGCAGCGTAGACAACAGGGGAAGCTACGAGCAGTACTTC. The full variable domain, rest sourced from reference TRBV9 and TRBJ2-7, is DSGVTQTPKHLITATGQRVTLRCSPRSGDLSVYWYQQSLDQGLQFLIQYYNGEERAKGNILERFSAQQFPDLHSELNLSSLELGDSALYFCASSVDNRGSYEQYFGPGTRLTVT.